The 17 T cell receptor beta chains given below trace back to one sample, sequenced in a study of metastatic and nonmetastatic thyroid tumors. TCRdb reanalyzed the PCR reads via MiXCR. The data contain about 6,400 clones, 30% to 35% of them singletons. No patient received treatment before thyroid surgery. The sequencing input was tumor tissue. The receptor source for this set is a female donor with papillary thyroid cancer or a benign thyroid nodule (not recorded which). Some clones in this sample may be carry-over from other donors' samples.

This clone was seen a few times. The CDR3 is CASSPGLSNYGYTF. CDR3 sequence (DNA): TGTGCCAGCAGCCCAGGATTGTCTAACTATGGCTACACCTTC. The chain carries TRBV2 and TRBJ1-2; D unclear. The CDR3 runs to 14 residues. V lost 6 bases and J lost 0, with 11 bases in between. Germline-derived CDR1 and CDR2 are SNHLY and FYNNEI.

This clone showed up just a few times. The chain has TRBV6-1 and TRBJ2-7, with 13 bases matching TRBD2. Germline CDR1 MNHNS, CDR2 SASEGT. The CDR3 covers 13 residues. V dropped 7 bases and J dropped 7; count of bases not matched to a gene: 4. The CDR3, as DNA: TGTGCCAGCATGGAACTAGCGGGAGGGGAGCAGTACTTC. Its protein product is CASMELAGGEQYF.

Relative to its sample, this clone is medium-sized. The chain carries TRBV5-1 and TRBJ2-3; 7 nucleotides agree with TRBD1. CDR1 is SGHRS and CDR2 is YFSETQ in the germline V gene. CDR3 length: 16 residues. V lost 3 bases, J lost 1 base, and 8 bases stayed unmatched. CDR3 amino acids: CASSSPRGIGTDTQYF. The CDR3 coding sequence is TGCGCCAGCAGCTCCCCCAGGGGGATTGGCACAGATACGCAGTATTTT.

V is TRBV12-3 or TRBV12-4 and J is TRBJ1-5; perhaps TRBD1 as D (6 bases). The CDR3 is made up of 16 amino acids. The germline V and J ends were trimmed by 6 bases and 1 base, with 16 bases remaining between them. The CDR3 nucleotides are TGTGCCAGCAGAGTGACAGGTGGGATGAGCAATCAGCCCCAGCATTTT. This encodes CASRVTGGMSNQPQHF.

The V and J genes are TRBV6-1 and TRBJ1-1, with 10 positions matching TRBD1. The germline V gene has CDR1 MNHNS and CDR2 SASEGT. The CDR3 has 15 residues. J gave up 5 bases and V 6 bases, and 9 bases lay outside the gene matches. The CDR3 DNA is TGTGCCAGCAGGGTGGGACAGGGGCTCGCTACTGAAGCTTTCTTT. This codes for CASRVGQGLATEAFF.

This clone was counted only a few times. The chain links TRBV12-3 or TRBV12-4 to TRBJ2-7; possibly TRBD2 for D (5 bases). V lost 2 bases and J 5 bases, leaving 10 bases between the germline ends. This CDR3 is 13 amino acids long. The CDR3 DNA reads as TGTGCCAGCAGTTTACGAAGAGGGAACGAGCAGTACTTC. Its protein product is CASSLRRGNEQYF.

In its sample, this clone was seen a few times. The V gene is TRBV27, the J gene TRBJ2-7, with D hard to call. Per germline, CDR1 MNHEY and CDR2 SMNVEV (reference sequence). V lost 6 bases, J lost 3 bases, and 15 bases lay in between. The CDR3 totals 14 residues. CDR3 protein: CASSTAASLYEQYF. The DNA of the CDR3 is TGTGCCAGCAGCACAGCAGCGTCTCTCTACGAGCAGTACTTC.

A few counts support this clone. A junction end diverges from the germline sequence, so it may reflect a read error. The V gene is TRBV15, the J gene TRBJ1-1; 8 bases match TRBD1. This CDR3 contains 15 residues. Germline CDR1 reads LNHNV; CDR2 reads YYDKDF (reference sequence). In DNA, the CDR3 is TGTGCCACCAGTAGGACAGGGCTGATGAGCACTGAAGCCTTCTTT. It translates to CATSRTGLMSTEAFF. Filled out from reference TRBV15 and TRBJ1-1, the complete variable domain reads DAMVIQNPRYQVTQFGKPVTLSCSQTLNHNVMYWYQQKSSQAPKLLFHYYDKDFNNEADTPDNFQSRRPNTSFCFLDIRSPGLGDTAMYLCATSRTGLMSTEAFFGQGTRLTVV.

This clone has only a few counts. This chain connects TRBV27 to TRBJ2-3; 7 positions match TRBD2. The germline CDR1 and CDR2 sequences are MNHEY and SMNVEV (reference sequence). V lost 4 bases and J lost 1; bases outside the gene matches: 8. The CDR3 totals 16 residues. CDR3 loop: CASSSRLAGGTDTQYF. CDR3 in DNA: TGTGCCAGCAGTTCCCGACTAGCCGGGGGCACAGATACGCAGTATTTT.

V usage is TRBV28 and J usage is TRBJ2-7; D is unresolved. Trimming removed 3 bases at V and 0 bases at J, with 6 bases between. Germline CDR1 reads MDHEN; CDR2 reads SYDVKM. The CDR3 consists of 13 residues. CDR3 region: CASSLGDSYEQYF. Here the CDR3 DNA reads TGTGCCAGCAGTTTGGGTGACTCCTACGAGCAGTACTTC.

In this sample, this clone turned up a few times. The V and J genes are TRBV19 and TRBJ2-5; no firm D call. CDR1 LNHDA and CDR2 SQIVND come from the germline V gene (reference sequence). The V and J ends lost 3 bases and 3 bases respectively, with 11 bases between them. This CDR3 comprises 14 residues. The CDR3 spells CASSMGRNEETQYF. The CDR3, as DNA: TGTGCCAGTAGTATGGGCCGGAACGAAGAGACCCAGTACTTC.

The chain combines TRBV11-3 with TRBJ1-6; D is perhaps TRBD1 (5 bases). Germline V gene data show CDR1 as SGHNT and CDR2 as YENEEA. The V and J ends lost 5 bases and 8 bases respectively, with 10 bases between them. The CDR3 totals 13 residues. The CDR3 protein is CASSPDRDSPLHF. The CDR3 region has the DNA TGTGCCAGCAGCCCTGACAGAGATTCACCCCTCCACTTT. The full variable domain, with the rest looked up from reference TRBV11-3 and TRBJ1-6, is EAGVVQSPRYKIIEKKQPVAFWCNPISGHNTLYWYLQNLGQGPELLIRYENEEAVDDSQLPKDRFSAERLKGVDSTLKIQPAELGDSAVYLCASSPDRDSPLHFGNGTRLTVT.

The chain combines TRBV19 with TRBJ1-5; no clear D. The CDR3 has 15 amino acids. Trimming shortened V by 5 bases and J by 0 bases, and 11 bases separated the two germline ends. Germline values: CDR1 LNHDA, CDR2 SQIVND (reference sequence). For the CDR3, the DNA is TGTGCCAGTAGTCCCCTCAGCAATAGCAATCAGCCCCAGCATTTT. Protein: CASSPLSNSNQPQHF.

The chain is built from TRBV2 and TRBJ2-1; 8 bases match TRBD2. Trimming took 9 bases from V and 8 from J; bases not matched to a gene: 15. Germline CDR1 is SNHLY and CDR2 is FYNNEI. CDR3 size: 15 residues. CDR3 sequence (DNA): TGTGCCAGTTTAAATCCGGGAGGGATTTTCCATGAGCAGTTCTTC. The encoded protein is CASLNPGGIFHEQFF. Drawing the rest from reference TRBV2 and TRBJ2-1, the complete variable domain is EPEVTQTPSHQVTQMGQEVILRCVPISNHLYFYWYRQILGQKVEFLVSFYNNEISEKSEIFDDQFSVERPDGSNFTLKIRSTKLEDSAMYFCASLNPGGIFHEQFFGPGTRLTVL.

The gene calls are TRBV10-2 and TRBJ2-2; D is uncertain. Per germline, CDR1 WSHSY and CDR2 SAAADI. The CDR3 totals 12 residues. V was pared by 6 bases and J by 6 bases, with 8 bases between. CDR3 bases: TGCGCCAGCAGGGGCGACGCCGGGGAGCTGTTTTTT. Protein sequence: CASRGDAGELFF.

In its sample, this clone is medium-sized. This chain links TRBV6-2 or TRBV6-3 with TRBJ1-5; maybe TRBD1 (5 bases). The CDR3 contains 15 residues. From germline, CDR1 is MNHEY and CDR2 SVGEGT. Trimming removed 4 bases at V and 5 bases at J, with 15 bases between. The CDR3 protein is CASSFPPWGDQPQHF. CDR3 coding DNA: TGTGCCAGCAGTTTTCCACCCTGGGGGGATCAGCCCCAGCATTTT.

The chain employs TRBV9 and TRBJ1-5, with 8 bases aligning to TRBD1. Germline loops: CDR1 SGDLS, CDR2 YYNGEE. CDR3 length equals 14 residues. The trim removed 4 bases at V and 1 base at J, leaving 1 base unmatched. The CDR3 here is CASSQGASNQPQHF. The CDR3 nucleotides read TGTGCCAGCAGCCAGGGGGCGAGCAATCAGCCCCAGCATTTT.